This passage covers 32 T cell receptor beta chains from one sample sequenced in a study of early T cells in non-severe SARS-CoV-2 infection. Using its own MiXCR run on the 5' RACE reads, TCRdb lists one record per CDR3 protein. The data contain 71,000 or so distinct CDR3 sequences, around 13% of them singletons. The sequenced material came from whole blood. The receptor set was obtained from an adult who was a healthcare worker with PCR-confirmed SARS-CoV-2 infection or an uninfected control (not recorded which).

The chain carries TRBV29-1 and TRBJ2-3; TRBD2 aligns across 11 bases. V lost 2 bases to trimming and J lost 7 bases; unmatched junction nucleotides: 17. From germline, CDR1 is SQVTM and CDR2 ANQGSEA. CDR3 length: 18 amino acids. The CDR3 sequence: CSVEPGTSGRAVSYTQYF. The CDR3 DNA sequence: TGCAGCGTTGAACCCGGGACTAGCGGCCGGGCTGTCAGCTATACGCAGTATTTT.

This clonotype appeared a few times. The genes are TRBV29-1 and TRBJ2-7; a possible D gene is TRBD1 (5 bases). This CDR3 comprises 13 residues. V gave up 7 bases and J gave up 3 bases, with 16 bases separating them. Germline V gene sequence: CDR1 SQVTM, CDR2 ANQGSEA. The CDR3, as DNA: TGCAGCGCCGTCCAGGGAAAGCACTACGAGCAGTACTTC. As protein: CSAVQGKHYEQYF.

This clonotype occurred a few times. The gene calls are TRBV5-1 and TRBJ2-5, with D possibly being TRBD1 (6 bases). CDR1 and CDR2 from the germline V gene are SGHRS and YFSETQ. The length of the CDR3 is 11 residues. Trimming removed 4 bases from V and 7 bases from J, with 8 bases in between. The CDR3 DNA sequence: TGCGCCAGCAGCCTACAGGGGACCCAGTACTTC. Protein sequence: CASSLQGTQYF.

This clonotype came up a few times. This chain links TRBV29-1 with TRBJ1-1, with D hard to call. CDR1 and CDR2 (germline): SQVTM, ANQGSEA. The CDR3 totals 13 residues. V lost 5 bases and J lost 2, with 12 bases in between. The CDR3 loop is CSVITEVNTEAFF. Here the CDR3 DNA reads TGCAGCGTTATCACAGAGGTCAACACTGAAGCTTTCTTT.

This clonotype was picked up a small number of times. CDR3 sequence reads: CAISEGISEQPQHF. CDR3 coding DNA: TGTGCCATCAGCGAGGGTATTTCGGAACAGCCCCAGCATTTT. This rearrangement joins TRBV10-3 to TRBJ1-5; the D is unclear. Germline V gene data show CDR1 as ENHRY and CDR2 as SYGVKD. The CDR3 has 14 residues. V dropped 6 bases and J dropped 7 bases, with 16 bases sitting between them.

This clonotype showed up just a few times. This sequence joins TRBV5-1 and TRBJ2-3; 8 bases are shared with TRBD2. The CDR3 is 15 residues long. V lost 5 bases, J lost 3 bases, and 8 bases stayed unmatched. Germline values: CDR1 SGHRS, CDR2 YFSETQ. CDR3 sequence reads: CASSPGTRRTDTQYF. Written as DNA, the CDR3 is TGCGCCAGCAGTCCCGGGACTAGACGTACAGATACGCAGTATTTT.

This clonotype was picked up a small number of times. The chain has TRBV12-3 or TRBV12-4 and TRBJ2-3; D tentatively fits TRBD1 or TRBD2 (5 bases each). The CDR3 sequence is 16 residues long. Between the trimmed V and J ends, which lost 5 bases and 6 bases, there was a span of 21 bases. In nucleotides, the CDR3 is TGTGCCAGCAGTGCCAAACCCGGGGCCAGCTTCGATACGCAGTATTTT. Its protein product is CASSAKPGASFDTQYF.

Many counts were recorded for this clonotype. The chain recombines TRBV20-1 with TRBJ1-5; 9 bases agree with TRBD1. V lost 5 bases, J lost 3 bases, and 5 bases stayed unmatched. Per the germline V gene, CDR1 is DFQATT and CDR2 is SNEGSKA (reference sequence). The CDR3 totals 14 residues. The CDR3 loop is CSAERTGANQPQHF. CDR3 sequence (DNA): TGCAGTGCTGAAAGGACAGGGGCCAATCAGCCCCAGCATTTT.

This clonotype was counted a few times. The genes are TRBV29-1 and TRBJ2-3; D gene uncertain. CDR3 length: 13 amino acids. Per the germline V gene, CDR1 is SQVTM and CDR2 is ANQGSEA. Trimming removed 6 bases at V and 0 bases at J, with 10 bases between. CDR3 sequence: CSVNLASTDTQYF. CDR3 DNA sequence: TGCAGCGTCAACTTGGCTAGCACAGATACGCAGTATTTT.

Ten or more counts support this clonotype. V gene TRBV2 combines with J gene TRBJ2-3, with 7 positions matching TRBD1. CDR3 length equals 14 residues. J was trimmed by 3 bases and V by 3 bases; bases with no gene match: 3. Germline-derived CDR1 and CDR2 are SNHLY and FYNNEI. Here the CDR3 DNA reads TGTGCCAGCAGTGATGGGGACAGTACAGATACGCAGTATTTT. Residues: CASSDGDSTDTQYF.

As concerns this clonotype: Germline is not matched at one junction end, which may reflect a read error. The V call is TRBV7-9, the J call TRBJ1-5, with a tentative D call TRBD1 (5 bases). Per the germline V gene, CDR1 is SEHNR and CDR2 is FQNEAQ (reference sequence). The CDR3 totals 14 residues. Here the CDR3 DNA reads TGTGCCAACAGCTTAAGAGGGGGCAATCAGCCCCAGCATTTT. Protein sequence: CANSLRGGNQPQHF.

This clonotype appeared a few times. The chain employs TRBV7-8 and TRBJ2-3, with a possible D match to TRBD2 (6 bases). Germline-derived CDR1 and CDR2 are SGHVS and FQNEAQ. Between the trimmed V and J ends, which lost 2 bases and 0 bases, there was a span of 9 bases. CDR3 length equals 15 residues. The CDR3 here is CASSLTSRSTDTQYF. The CDR3 DNA follows: TGTGCCAGCAGCTTAACTAGCAGAAGCACAGATACGCAGTATTTT.

V usage is TRBV30 and J usage is TRBJ2-3; D possibly corresponds to TRBD2 (5 bases). CDR3 length: 16 amino acids. Germline-derived CDR1 and CDR2 are GTSNPN and SVGIG (reference sequence). Deletions cut 0 bases from V and 0 bases from J, with 13 bases between. The CDR3, as DNA: TGTGCCTGGAGTGTACTGGCTCGGACTAGCACAGATACGCAGTATTTT. Its protein is CAWSVLARTSTDTQYF.

This clonotype occurred many times. The rearrangement joins TRBV14 to TRBJ2-3, with 7 bases that match TRBD1. The CDR3 consists of 15 residues. The V gene's germline CDR1 is SGHDN and CDR2 FVKESK. V lost 5 bases to trimming and J lost 4 bases; unmatched junction nucleotides: 9. The CDR3 region is CASSSQGTVPDTQYF. The CDR3 nucleotides are TGTGCCAGCAGCTCACAGGGGACGGTACCAGATACGCAGTATTTT.

In this sample, this clonotype turned up many times. V gene TRBV2 combines with J gene TRBJ1-1; possible D gene TRBD1, 6 bases. The V end lost 3 bases, the J end lost 0 bases, and 14 bases lay between the germline ends. CDR3 length equals 16 residues. The V gene's germline CDR1 is SNHLY and CDR2 FYNNEI. CDR3 sequence: CASSDAGTNMNTEAFF. In DNA, the CDR3 is TGTGCCAGCAGTGACGCCGGGACAAACATGAACACTGAAGCTTTCTTT.

Ten or more counts support this clonotype. The chain uses TRBV20-1 and TRBJ1-2; TRBD1 aligns across 8 bases. Looked up from germline, CDR1 is DFQATT and CDR2 is SNEGSKA (reference sequence). V was clipped by 2 bases and J by 2 bases; unmatched bases: 7. CDR3 length: 15 residues. The CDR3 DNA is TGCAGTGCTAGACAGGACAGGGATGGCAACTATGGCTACACCTTC. This gives the protein CSARQDRDGNYGYTF.

This clonotype was picked up many times. The genes are TRBV3-1 and TRBJ2-1, with 8 bases that match TRBD2. After removal of 5 bases from V and 0 bases from J, the junction contained 6 bases not matched to a gene. This CDR3 contains 16 residues. Germline assignment: CDR1 LGHDT and CDR2 YNNKEL (reference sequence). The CDR3 sequence: CASSLVSGDSYNEQFF. The CDR3 DNA reads as TGTGCCAGCAGCTTGGTTAGCGGGGACTCCTACAATGAGCAGTTCTTC.

This clonotype was picked up many times. The chain uses TRBV11-2 and TRBJ2-5, with unresolved D. CDR1 is SGHAT, CDR2 FQNNGV, per germline. This CDR3 has 11 amino acids. V lost 6 bases and J 5 bases, leaving 7 bases between the germline ends. CDR3 protein: CASSISETQYF. The DNA for the CDR3 is TGTGCCAGCAGTATATCGGAGACCCAGTACTTC.

This clonotype was counted ten times or more. The chain has TRBV7-2 and TRBJ2-6; a possible D gene is TRBD2 (5 bases). Germline CDR1 SGHTA, CDR2 FQGNSA. Between the trimmed V and J ends, which lost 0 bases and 0 bases, there was a span of 9 bases. The CDR3 length is 17 residues. The DNA for the CDR3 is TGTGCCAGCAGCTTAGCCTCCCGGGGCTCTGGGGCCAACGTCCTGACTTTC. It specifies CASSLASRGSGANVLTF.

This clonotype showed up just a few times. The V and J genes are TRBV7-3 and TRBJ1-5; D call uncertain. The CDR3 covers 13 residues. Trimming cost V 0 bases and J 5 bases, with 5 bases left between them. Germline-derived CDR1 and CDR2 are SGHTA and FQGTGA. In nucleotides, the CDR3 is TGTGCCAGCAGCTTAACGGTCGATCAGCCCCAGCATTTT. Translating gives CASSLTVDQPQHF.

This clonotype was counted between two and nine times. This chain joins TRBV29-1 and TRBJ2-1; TRBD1 is a possible D gene (6 bases). CDR3 length: 13 residues. Trimming took 3 bases from V and 8 from J, leaving 14 bases between them. The germline CDR1 and CDR2 sequences are SQVTM and ANQGSEA. The CDR3 reads CSVDGTGTHEQFF. DNA of the CDR3: TGCAGCGTTGATGGTACAGGGACCCATGAGCAGTTCTTC.

In this sample, this clonotype turned up many times. The chain recombines TRBV13 with TRBJ1-1, with D maybe TRBD1 (6 bases). Looked up from germline, CDR1 is PRHDT and CDR2 is FYEKMQ (reference sequence). The CDR3 is made up of 13 amino acids. V was pared by 4 bases and J by 5 bases, with 11 bases between. The CDR3 DNA is TGTGCCAGCAGCTACACAGGGATTACTGAAGCTTTCTTT. Translating gives CASSYTGITEAFF.

This chain links TRBV19 with TRBJ1-6; D is uncertain. CDR3 length: 16 amino acids. CDR1 LNHDA and CDR2 SQIVND come from the germline V gene (reference sequence). The V end was cut by 6 bases, the J end by 0 bases, with 12 bases between. Here the CDR3 reads CASRETRNSYNSPLHF. The CDR3 DNA is TGTGCCAGTAGAGAGACCCGTAACTCCTATAATTCACCCCTCCACTTT.

The chain recombines TRBV21-1 with TRBJ2-1; the D call in the table, TRBD2, was not verified against the DNA. TRBV21-1 is a pseudogene locus. The CDR3 spans 11 residues. The CDR3 region has the DNA TGTGCCAACGGGAGCCGGAATGAGCAGTTCTTC. Translating it yields CANGSRNEQFF.

Many counts were recorded for this clonotype. The chain combines TRBV5-6 with TRBJ1-2, with 8 bases identical to TRBD1. From germline, CDR1 is SGHDT and CDR2 YYEEEE. With V trimmed by 4 bases and J by 5 bases, 7 bases remained unmatched. The CDR3 length is 14 residues. The CDR3 DNA follows: TGTGCCAGCAGCACAGGGGGACCCTGGTATGGCTACACCTTC. Its translation: CASSTGGPWYGYTF.

This clonotype was seen ten or more times. This chain joins TRBV6-1 and TRBJ2-1; 7 positions match TRBD1. Germline CDR1 MNHNS, CDR2 SASEGT. With 0 bases clipped from V and 5 bases from J, the junction kept 1 base outside the gene matches. This CDR3 is built from 14 residues. CDR3 sequence reads: CASSEAGQHNEQFF. DNA of the CDR3: TGTGCCAGCAGTGAAGCGGGACAGCACAATGAGCAGTTCTTC.

V is TRBV11-2 and J is TRBJ2-6, with D tentatively TRBD1 or TRBD2 (6 bases each). The length of the CDR3 is 15 residues. Looked up from germline, CDR1 is SGHAT and CDR2 is FQNNGV. Trimming shortened V by 2 bases and J by 2 bases, and 7 bases separated the two germline ends. The CDR3 loop is CASSLRGAGANVLTF. The CDR3 DNA reads TGTGCCAGCAGCTTAAGGGGGGCTGGGGCCAACGTCCTGACTTTC.

This clonotype was seen many times. V is TRBV29-1 and J is TRBJ1-1, with a possible D match to TRBD1 (6 bases). The CDR3 has 14 residues. V lost 5 bases, J lost 1 base, and 14 bases lay in between. The V gene's germline CDR1 is SQVTM and CDR2 ANQGSEA. CDR3 sequence: CSVYRAPRNTEAFF. The CDR3 DNA is TGCAGCGTTTACAGGGCTCCGAGGAACACTGAAGCTTTCTTT.

The rearrangement uses TRBV4-1 and TRBJ1-2, with D tentatively TRBD1 (6 bases). CDR1 is MGHRA, CDR2 YSYEKL, per germline. The CDR3 extends over 13 amino acids. The ends were cut back, 4 bases at V and 8 bases at J, with 14 bases in the middle. CDR3 in amino acids: CASSPNRQGGYTF. CDR3 coding DNA: TGCGCCAGCAGCCCGAACAGGCAGGGGGGCTACACCTTC.

This clonotype showed up just a few times. The chain uses TRBV6-5 and TRBJ2-7, with 7 bases fitting TRBD1. The trim removed 4 bases at V and 0 bases at J, leaving 0 bases unmatched. The germline gives CDR1 MNHEY, CDR2 SVGAGI. The CDR3 spans 13 residues. The CDR3 is CASSWDSSYEQYF. CDR3 DNA sequence: TGTGCCAGCAGTTGGGACAGCTCCTACGAGCAGTACTTC.

This sequence joins TRBV20-1 and TRBJ1-2; 7 bases align to TRBD1. The junction had 12 bases not matched to a gene; V was cut back by 5 bases and J by 0 bases. The length of the CDR3 is 16 residues. Per germline, CDR1 DFQATT and CDR2 SNEGSKA (reference sequence). DNA for the CDR3: TGCAGTGCTCGACCTCACGACAGGGCCCCTAACTATGGCTACACCTTC. Protein sequence: CSARPHDRAPNYGYTF.

This chain joins TRBV6-4 and TRBJ2-2; perhaps TRBD1 as D (6 bases). The CDR3 is 16 residues long. V was shortened by 0 bases and J by 3 bases, with 11 bases between the two germline ends. CDR1 is MRHNA, CDR2 SNTAGT, per germline. The CDR3 region is CASSDSIGGDTGELFF. CDR3 bases: TGTGCCAGCAGTGACTCTATAGGGGGTGACACCGGGGAGCTGTTTTTT.